Listed here are 14 T cell receptor beta chains from one sample, sequenced in a study of T cells in Graves' hyperthyroidism and ophthalmopathy. RNA transcripts gave rise to amplified TCR beta CDR3 regions. The HTBI primer set was used in a first-round RT-PCR of the TCR CDR3. TCRdb analysed the multiplex PCR reads with MiXCR anew, one entry per CDR3 protein. This table has hundreds of thousands of distinct CDR3 sequences, about 17% appearing once. The sequenced sample was blood. The source of these receptors is a woman aged 18 to 35 with Graves' ophthalmopathy.

This clonotype was found many times. This chain uses TRBV7-8 with TRBJ2-4, with TRBD2 identical over 10 bases. Losses at the gene ends were 5 bases for V and 2 bases for J; bases not matched to a gene: 12. Germline assignment: CDR1 SGHVS and CDR2 FQNEAQ. This CDR3 is 18 amino acids long. The CDR3 DNA follows: TGTGCCAGCAGCCTTAACAGACTAGCGGGTGGGCCCAAAAACATTCAGTACTTC. The encoded protein is CASSLNRLAGGPKNIQYF.

This clonotype occurred many times. The chain employs TRBV30 and TRBJ2-1; tentatively, D is TRBD2 (5 bases). Germline CDR1 reads GTSNPN; CDR2 reads SVGIG (reference sequence). The V gene lost 0 bases and the J gene lost 7 bases, with 10 bases spanning the gap. This CDR3 has 13 amino acids. In DNA, the CDR3 is TGTGCCTGGAGTGTAAGCGGTCGTAATGAGCAGTTCTTC. Translation gives CAWSVSGRNEQFF.

This clonotype was seen repeatedly, ten times or more. The rearrangement joins TRBV28 to TRBJ1-4; 8 bases line up with TRBD1. Germline CDR1 MDHEN, CDR2 SYDVKM. With V trimmed by 7 bases and J by 6 bases, 7 bases remained unmatched. CDR3 size: 14 residues. The CDR3 loop reads CASNGQGSDEKLFF. CDR3 sequence (DNA): TGTGCCAGCAATGGACAGGGCAGTGATGAAAAACTGTTTTTT. Based on the CDR3 plus reference TRBV28 and TRBJ1-4, the full variable domain is DVKVTQSSRYLVKRTGEKVFLECVQDMDHENMFWYRQDPGLGLRLIYFSYDVKMKEKGDIPEGYSVSREKKERFSLILESASTNQTSMYLCASNGQGSDEKLFFGSGTQLSVL.

This clonotype was observed many times. In nucleotides, the CDR3 is TGTGCCAGTATGCGGACTAGCGGGAGCGGAGGCACCGGGGAGCTGTTTTTT. Translation: CASMRTSGSGGTGELFF. The chain is built from TRBV19 and TRBJ2-2; 13 positions agree with TRBD2. The V gene end was trimmed by 7 bases and the J gene end by 4 bases; junction bases not matched to a gene: 9. Germline V gives CDR1 LNHDA, CDR2 SQIVND (reference sequence). This CDR3 has 17 residues. Full variable domain (rest looked up from reference TRBV19 and TRBJ2-2): DGGITQSPKYLFRKEGQNVTLSCEQNLNHDAMYWYRQDPGQGLRLIYYSQIVNDFQKGDIAEGYSVSREKKESFPLTVTSAQKNPTAFYLCASMRTSGSGGTGELFFGEGSRLTVL.

Points on this clonotype: One base away lies a much larger clone, so this may be a sequencing read error. The chain is built from TRBV5-1 and TRBJ2-2; D call uncertain. Germline CDR1 is SGHRS and CDR2 is YFSETQ. Trimming cost V 2 bases and J 3 bases, with 14 bases left between them. The CDR3 consists of 16 residues. The CDR3 is CASSLRSESHTGELFF. The CDR3 DNA is TGCGCCAGCAGCTTAAGGTCCGAGTCACACACCGGGGAGCTGTTTTTT. Drawing the rest from reference TRBV5-1 and TRBJ2-2, the complete variable domain is KAGVTQTPRYLIKTRGQQVTLSCSPISGHRSVSWYQQTPGQGLQFLFEYFSETQRNKGNFPGRFSGRQFSNSRSEMNVSTLELGDSALYLCASSLRSESHTGELFFGEGSRLTVL.

This clonotype was seen many times. The chain's CDR3 is CASSLAPAGGLGEQFF. In DNA form, the CDR3 reads TGTGCCAGCAGCTTGGCTCCCGCGGGAGGGCTAGGTGAGCAGTTCTTC. The rearrangement uses TRBV5-6 and TRBJ2-1, with 9 bases lining up with TRBD2. Trimming at V came to 0 bases and at J to 9 bases, leaving 10 bases not matched to a gene. The CDR3 is 16 amino acids. Germline values: CDR1 SGHDT, CDR2 YYEEEE.

There are many counts of this clonotype. V is TRBV5-5 and J is TRBJ2-7; unclear D gene. Per the germline V gene, CDR1 is SGHKS and CDR2 is YYEKEE (reference sequence). V was pared by 0 bases and J by 5 bases, with 12 bases between. The CDR3 consists of 14 residues. The CDR3: CASSLDWLGNEQYF. CDR3 DNA sequence: TGTGCCAGCAGCTTGGACTGGCTTGGGAACGAGCAGTACTTC. Variable domain in full (rest from reference TRBV5-5 and TRBJ2-7): DAGVTQSPTHLIKTRGQQVTLRCSPISGHKSVSWYQQVLGQGPQFIFQYYEKEERGRGNFPDRFSARQFPNYSSELNVNALLLGDSALYLCASSLDWLGNEQYFGPGTRLTVT.

This clonotype appeared many times. The genes are TRBV2 and TRBJ1-6, with D unclear. Germline CDR1 and CDR2: SNHLY and FYNNEI. V lost 8 bases and J lost 8, with 13 bases in between. The CDR3 has 13 amino acids. The CDR3 loop is CASVYLGYSPLHF. The DNA of the CDR3 is TGTGCCAGCGTATACCTGGGATATTCACCCCTCCACTTT. Full variable domain (outside the CDR3, taken from reference TRBV2 and TRBJ1-6): EPEVTQTPSHQVTQMGQEVILRCVPISNHLYFYWYRQILGQKVEFLVSFYNNEISEKSEIFDDQFSVERPDGSNFTLKIRSTKLEDSAMYFCASVYLGYSPLHFGNGTRLTVT.

This clonotype occurred many times. The genes are TRBV7-8 and TRBJ1-1, with D perhaps matching TRBD1 (6 bases). Germline CDR1 and CDR2: SGHVS and FQNEAQ. Trimming took 5 bases from V and 3 from J, leaving 13 bases between them. The CDR3 is 14 residues long. The CDR3 nucleotides are TGTGCCAGCAGCCCCCAGGGGTGGGACACTGAAGCTTTCTTT. Its protein is CASSPQGWDTEAFF. Drawing the rest from reference TRBV7-8 and TRBJ1-1, the complete variable domain is GAGVSQSPRYKVAKRGQDVALRCDPISGHVSLFWYQQALGQGPEFLTYFQNEAQLDKSGLPSDRFFAERPEGSVSTLKIQRTQQEDSAVYLCASSPQGWDTEAFFGQGTRLTVV.

This clonotype was counted ten times or more. The chain is built from TRBV20-1 and TRBJ1-1; no clear D. Trimming pared 4 bases from V and 11 bases from J, leaving 14 bases between. Germline V CDR1 and CDR2: DFQATT, SNEGSKA (reference sequence). This CDR3 comprises 11 residues. CDR3 nucleotide sequence: TGCAGTGCTAAGGCCAACCCGATGGCTTTCTTT. The encoded protein is CSAKANPMAFF.

This clonotype was counted many times. The gene calls are TRBV20-1 and TRBJ2-1, with TRBD2 identical over 8 bases. Trimming removed 5 bases from V and 0 bases from J; junction bases left unmatched: 9. From germline, CDR1 is DFQATT and CDR2 SNEGSKA (reference sequence). The CDR3 contains 16 residues. This CDR3 reads CSARGRGGSSYNEQFF. CDR3 in DNA: TGCAGTGCTCGTGGCCGGGGGGGAAGCTCCTACAATGAGCAGTTCTTC.

The chain employs TRBV19 and TRBJ1-6, with 8 bases that match TRBD1. The CDR3 is 19 residues long. Trimming at V came to 5 bases and at J to 0 bases, leaving 12 bases not matched to a gene. The germline CDR1 and CDR2 sequences are LNHDA and SQIVND (reference sequence). CDR3 coding DNA: TGTGCCAGTAGTCCACGGTGGCAGGGGGCGAGCTCCTATAATTCACCCCTCCACTTT. It codes for CASSPRWQGASSYNSPLHF.

This clonotype appeared many times. This rearrangement joins TRBV2 to TRBJ1-2; TRBD1 is a possible D gene (5 bases). Germline lookup yields CDR1 SNHLY and CDR2 FYNNEI. This CDR3 contains 13 residues. Trimming removed 6 bases at V and 3 bases at J, with 11 bases between. This chain's CDR3 is CASRPGTDYGYTF. The CDR3 DNA reads TGTGCCAGCAGGCCCGGGACGGACTATGGCTACACCTTC.

About this clonotype itself: This may be a read error: a much more frequent sequence differs by one nucleotide. This CDR3 fails to terminate in the conserved phenylalanine or tryptophan, so it likely reflects a read error. This rearrangement joins TRBV5-1 to TRBJ2-7; 7 positions agree with TRBD1. From germline, CDR1 is SGHRS and CDR2 YFSETQ. The junction had 8 bases not matched to a gene; V was cut back by 1 base and J by 7 bases. The length of the CDR3 is 14 residues. The CDR3 DNA is TGCGCCAGCAGCTTGACAGGGGACCCCGGTGAGCAGTACCTC. Its translation: CASSLTGDPGEQYL.